This T cell receptor beta chain was captured in a study of T cell repertoires in cytomegalovirus infection. About the research overall: CMV epitopes that were recently identified and HLA-C-restricted were used alongside well-studied HLA-B-restricted ones. Matching HLA type, along with CMV infection, was indicated by public TCR beta signatures. Study-wide results and limits: There were HLA-C-restricted CMV-specific TCR beta clonotypes dominating the ex vivo response. The cumulative frequency of public TCR beta families distinguished individuals who carried CMV together with the relevant HLA.

This clonotype came up a few times. Its cognate antigen is unknown. TCRdb re-called the reads with MiXCR, one entry per CDR3 protein. In the table there are around 500,000 distinct CDR3 sequences, approximately 46% of which are singletons. Trimming shortened V by 5 bases and J by 1 base, and 11 bases separated the two germline ends. This CDR3 is 14 amino acids long. This receptor was identified in a human donor in good health (CMV status not recorded). Some clones in this sample may be carry-over from other donors' samples. Sequenced material: cultured PBMCs, taken from culture after CMV antigen stimulation. This chain uses TRBV12-3 or TRBV12-4 with TRBJ2-5, with D maybe TRBD1 (6 bases). The CDR3 DNA sequence: TGTGCCAGCAGTCCAGGGGACCCCCAAGAGACCCAGTACTTC. Its translation is CASSPGDPQETQYF.